This T cell receptor (beta chain) came from a study of neurological immune-mediated disorders. Whole-study findings and limits: There was no clinical or MRI feature that was associated with the multiple sclerosis repertoire cluster.

Per sequencing run, 15-18 subjects together gave over 160 million TCR-beta sequences. In TCRdb, the 5' RACE reads were re-called with MiXCR into one record per CDR3 protein. In the table there are 78,000 or so distinct CDR3 sequences, just over 5% of which are singletons. Deletions cut 3 bases from V and 6 bases from J, with 11 bases between. Germline V lookup: CDR1 SQVTM, CDR2 ANQGSEA. The CDR3 totals 12 residues. Concerning this clonotype: The antigen remains unidentified. One base away lies a much larger clone, so this may be a sequencing read error.

The sequenced material came from PBMCs. The clonotype originates from a woman aged 25 to 39 with multiple sclerosis. The chain links TRBV29-1 to TRBJ1-2; perhaps TRBD1 as D (5 bases). The CDR3 spells CSVEVGTDGYTF. The CDR3, as DNA: TGCAGCGTTGAGGTAGGGACGGATGGCTACACCTTC.